The T cell receptor beta chain described here comes from a study of shared clonotypes between healthy human individuals. Across the whole study: Plates per donor: three CD4 naive, three CD4 memory, two CD8 naive, one CD8 memory.

Each PCR replicate from the sorted subsets contained 150 to 250 ng DNA, which is some 32,000 T cell genomes. Sequencing used immunoSEQ multiplex PCR; TCRdb keeps in-frame clones, though not all of them. The profile shows about 2,200,000 clones, about 93% of them singletons. CD45RO-negative CD8 cells positively selected for CCR7 made up the naive population, which excluded terminally differentiated effector memory CD45RA+ cells. All donors were Caucasian adults living in Nashville, Tennessee. The CDR3 extends over 15 amino acids. The V gene lost 5 bases and the J gene lost 3 bases, with 16 bases spanning the gap. The germline V gene has CDR1 ENHRY and CDR2 SYGVKD.

Sequenced sample: naive CD8+ T cells from PBMCs. This clonotype originated in a man aged 18 to 30 in good health. Some clones in this sample may be carry-over from other donors' samples. The V call is TRBV10-3, the J call TRBJ1-1; the D gene is possibly TRBD1 (6 bases). CDR3 sequence reads: CAISFSDRKYTEAFF. The CDR3 DNA is TGTGCCATCAGTTTCTCCGACAGGAAGTACACTGAAGCTTTCTTT.